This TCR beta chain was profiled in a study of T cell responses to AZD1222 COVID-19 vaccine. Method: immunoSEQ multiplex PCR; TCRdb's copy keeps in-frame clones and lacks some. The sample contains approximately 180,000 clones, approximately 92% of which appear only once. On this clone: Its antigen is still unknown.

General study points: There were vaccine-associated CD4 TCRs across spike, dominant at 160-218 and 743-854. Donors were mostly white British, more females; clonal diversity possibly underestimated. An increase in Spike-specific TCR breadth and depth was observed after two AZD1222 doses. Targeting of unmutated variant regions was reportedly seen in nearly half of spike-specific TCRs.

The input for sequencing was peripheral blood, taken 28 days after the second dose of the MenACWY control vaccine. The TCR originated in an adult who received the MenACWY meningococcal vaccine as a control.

The CDR3 region has the DNA TGTGCCAGCAACCCAGGGGGTGGGTATGGCTACACCTTC. Translating it yields CASNPGGGYGYTF. The chain couples TRBV28 to TRBJ1-2, with 7 bases fitting TRBD1. Germline V gives CDR1 MDHEN, CDR2 SYDVKM. Trimming took 7 bases from V and 5 from J; bases not matched to a gene: 7. This CDR3 is 13 amino acids long.